This T cell receptor (beta chain) was found in a study of regulatory T cells in long-lasting Graves disease. About the study: The study counted Graves' disease as persistent given over 5 years of antithyroid drugs and positive TSH receptor antibodies.

The study, taken as a whole, reports: The study found TRBV28, TRBJ1-2 and TRBJ2-5 favored in persistent disease.

The CDR3 spans 13 residues. Trimming pared 0 bases from V and 5 bases from J, leaving 10 bases between. Germline V gene data show CDR1 as DFQATT and CDR2 as SNEGSKA (reference sequence). Note on this clonotype: The antigen is not known.

Time point meaning: persistent/refractory GD, antithyroid drugs over 5 years with positive TRAb. The TCR library was made from RNA that had been extracted from PBMCs in TRIzol. To make TCR beta libraries, researchers used iRepertoire HTBI primers and Arm-PCR of CDR3 regions. Via MiXCR, TCRdb re-called the multiplex PCR reads, giving one row per CDR3 protein. Here the sample spans a few hundred thousand distinct CDR3 sequences, about 20% being singletons. This clonotype was obtained from a female donor with Graves disease. The rearrangement joins TRBV20-1 to TRBJ2-5; D not certain. The material sequenced was peripheral blood mononuclear cells (PBMCs), taken when the disease was refractory, from a patient treated with antithyroid drugs. The CDR3 DNA follows: TGCAGTGCTAGAGATCATTACACTGAGACCCAGTACTTC. Its protein is CSARDHYTETQYF.